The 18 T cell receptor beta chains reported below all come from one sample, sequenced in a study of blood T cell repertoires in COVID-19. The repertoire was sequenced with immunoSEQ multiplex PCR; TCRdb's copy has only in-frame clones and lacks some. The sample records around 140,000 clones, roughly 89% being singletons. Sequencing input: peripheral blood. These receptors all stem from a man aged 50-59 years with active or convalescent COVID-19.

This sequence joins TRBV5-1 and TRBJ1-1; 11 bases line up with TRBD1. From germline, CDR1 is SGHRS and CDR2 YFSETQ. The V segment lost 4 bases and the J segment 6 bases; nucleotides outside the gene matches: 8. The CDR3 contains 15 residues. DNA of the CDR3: TGCGCCAGCAGCAAGGACAGGGGGCGTCGCGCTGAAGCTTTCTTT. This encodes CASSKDRGRRAEAFF.

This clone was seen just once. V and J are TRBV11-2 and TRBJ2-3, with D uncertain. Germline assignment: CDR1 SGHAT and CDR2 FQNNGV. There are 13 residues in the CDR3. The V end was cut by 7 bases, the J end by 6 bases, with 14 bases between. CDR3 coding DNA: TGTGCCAGCATCGAAAAGCTTTCTGATACGCAGTATTTT. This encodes CASIEKLSDTQYF.

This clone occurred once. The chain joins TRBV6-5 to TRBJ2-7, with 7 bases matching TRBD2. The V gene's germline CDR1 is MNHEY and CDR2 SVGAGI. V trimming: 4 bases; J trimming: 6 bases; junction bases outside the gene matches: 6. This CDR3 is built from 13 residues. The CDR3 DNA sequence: TGTGCCAGCAGTTCTCTAGCGGAGGGCGAGCAGTACTTC. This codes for CASSSLAEGEQYF.

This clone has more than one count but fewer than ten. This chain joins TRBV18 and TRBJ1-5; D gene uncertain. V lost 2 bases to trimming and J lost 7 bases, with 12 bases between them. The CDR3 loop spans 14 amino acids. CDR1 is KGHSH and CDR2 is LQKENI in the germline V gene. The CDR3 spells CASSPSAGEQPQHF. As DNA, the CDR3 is TGTGCCAGCTCACCAAGTGCTGGGGAGCAGCCCCAGCATTTT.

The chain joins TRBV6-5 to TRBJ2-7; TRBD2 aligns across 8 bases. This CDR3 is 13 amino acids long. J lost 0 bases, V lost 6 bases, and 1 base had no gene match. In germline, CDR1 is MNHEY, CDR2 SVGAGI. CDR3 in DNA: TGTGCCAGCAGGGGACTAGTCTCCTACGAGCAGTACTTC. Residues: CASRGLVSYEQYF.

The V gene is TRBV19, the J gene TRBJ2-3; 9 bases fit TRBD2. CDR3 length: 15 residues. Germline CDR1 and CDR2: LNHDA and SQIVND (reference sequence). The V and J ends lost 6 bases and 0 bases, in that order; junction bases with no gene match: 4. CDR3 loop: CASRELAGSTDTQYF. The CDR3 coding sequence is TGTGCCAGTAGAGAACTAGCGGGCAGCACAGATACGCAGTATTTT.

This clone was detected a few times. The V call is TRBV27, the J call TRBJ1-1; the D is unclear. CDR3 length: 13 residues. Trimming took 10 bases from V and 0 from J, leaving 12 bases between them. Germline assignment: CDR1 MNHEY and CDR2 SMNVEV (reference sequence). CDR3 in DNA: TGTGCCACCCTAAACAGAGTGAACACTGAAGCTTTCTTT. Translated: CATLNRVNTEAFF.

The CDR3 nucleotides are TGCAGCGTTGACGGGTCAGGGCCAGATACGCAGTATTTT. It is translated as CSVDGSGPDTQYF. This rearrangement joins TRBV29-1 to TRBJ2-3; possibly TRBD1 for D (5 bases). This CDR3 is 13 amino acids long. Germline CDR1 reads SQVTM; CDR2 reads ANQGSEA. V was trimmed by 3 bases and J by 4 bases, leaving 11 bases between them.

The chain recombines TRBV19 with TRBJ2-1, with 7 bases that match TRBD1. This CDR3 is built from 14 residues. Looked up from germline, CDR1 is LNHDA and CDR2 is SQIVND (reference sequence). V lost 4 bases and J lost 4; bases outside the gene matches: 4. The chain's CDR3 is CASSRQGLYNEQFF. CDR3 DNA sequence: TGTGCCAGTAGTAGACAGGGTCTTTACAATGAGCAGTTCTTC.

CDR3 in DNA: TGTGCCAGTAGTCAATACAGCTCAACTAATGAAAAACTGTTTTTT. Protein: CASSQYSSTNEKLFF. The chain has TRBV19 and TRBJ1-4, with D uncertain. Germline loops: CDR1 LNHDA, CDR2 SQIVND (reference sequence). The CDR3 covers 15 residues. The V end lost 5 bases, the J end lost 0 bases, and 10 bases lay between the germline ends.

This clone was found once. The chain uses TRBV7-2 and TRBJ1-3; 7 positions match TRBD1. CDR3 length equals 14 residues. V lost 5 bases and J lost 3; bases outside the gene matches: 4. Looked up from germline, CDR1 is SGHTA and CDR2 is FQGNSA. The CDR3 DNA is TGTGCCAGCAGCGGGGACAGTTTTGGAAACACCATATATTTT. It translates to CASSGDSFGNTIYF.

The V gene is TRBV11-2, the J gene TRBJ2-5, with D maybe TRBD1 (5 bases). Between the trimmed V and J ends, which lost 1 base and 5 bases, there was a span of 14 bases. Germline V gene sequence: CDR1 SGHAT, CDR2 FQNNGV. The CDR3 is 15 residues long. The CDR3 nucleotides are TGTGCCAGCAGCTTAGGGCAGGGTCTCCGGGAGACCCAGTACTTC. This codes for CASSLGQGLRETQYF.

The CDR3, as DNA: TGTGCCATCAGTGAGTCATTTCCAGACAGTAGCTCCTACAATGAGCAGTTCTTC. Translating gives CAISESFPDSSSYNEQFF. The chain uses TRBV10-3 and TRBJ2-1, with D perhaps matching TRBD1 (5 bases). The V gene lost 0 bases and the J gene lost 0 bases, with 15 bases spanning the gap. CDR3 size: 18 residues. Germline V gene data show CDR1 as ENHRY and CDR2 as SYGVKD.

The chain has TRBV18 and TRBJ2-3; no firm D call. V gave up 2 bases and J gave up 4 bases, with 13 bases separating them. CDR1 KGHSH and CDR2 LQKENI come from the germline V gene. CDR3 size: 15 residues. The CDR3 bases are TGTGCCAGCTCACCAAATCATCCACAGCCAGATACGCAGTATTTT. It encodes CASSPNHPQPDTQYF.

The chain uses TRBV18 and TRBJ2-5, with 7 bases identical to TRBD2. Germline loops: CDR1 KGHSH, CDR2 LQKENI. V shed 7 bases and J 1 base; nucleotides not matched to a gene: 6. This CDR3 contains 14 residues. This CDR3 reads CASYKSGVQETQYF. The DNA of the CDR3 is TGTGCCAGCTATAAGAGCGGGGTCCAAGAGACCCAGTACTTC.

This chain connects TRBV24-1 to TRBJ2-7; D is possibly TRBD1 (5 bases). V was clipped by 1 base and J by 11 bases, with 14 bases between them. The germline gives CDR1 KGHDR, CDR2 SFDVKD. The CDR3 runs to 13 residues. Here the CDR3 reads CATSDFGQGGEYF. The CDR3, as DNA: TGTGCCACCAGTGATTTCGGCCAGGGTGGGGAGTACTTC.

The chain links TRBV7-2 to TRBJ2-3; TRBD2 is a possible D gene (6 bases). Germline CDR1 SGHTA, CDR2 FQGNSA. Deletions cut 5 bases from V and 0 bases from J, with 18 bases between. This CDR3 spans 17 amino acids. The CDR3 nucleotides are TGTGCCAGCAGCCCGCGCCTCGGGGGATCGAGCACAGATACGCAGTATTTT. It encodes CASSPRLGGSSTDTQYF. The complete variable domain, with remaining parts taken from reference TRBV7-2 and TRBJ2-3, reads GAGVSQSPSNKVTEKGKDVELRCDPISGHTALYWYRQSLGQGLEFLIYFQGNSAPDKSGLPSDRFSAERTGGSVSTLTIQRTQQEDSAVYLCASSPRLGGSSTDTQYFGPGTRLTVL.

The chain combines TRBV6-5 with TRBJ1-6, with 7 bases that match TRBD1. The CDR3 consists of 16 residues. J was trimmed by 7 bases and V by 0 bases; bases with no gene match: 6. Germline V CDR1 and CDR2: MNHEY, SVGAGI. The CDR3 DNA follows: TGTGCCAGCAGTTACTCCGGGACAGTGCAAAATTCACCCCTCCACTTT. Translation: CASSYSGTVQNSPLHF.